Sequencing of this T cell receptor (beta chain) was carried out in a study of cytomegalovirus exposure and HLA in healthy donors. Study background: HLA-typed donors were the source of around 80 million unique TCRs, which an early data release held.

This CDR3 has 14 amino acids. V lost 8 bases to trimming and J lost 1 base; unmatched junction nucleotides: 5. CDR1 SEHNR and CDR2 FQNEAQ come from the germline V gene (reference sequence). Turning to this clone: What it recognizes is unknown.

Study-wide points: A likely sequencing artifact accounted for one observed cluster of highly shared sequence variants. Specificity of three CMV-associated chains for CMV antigens was verified in vitro.

With 60 Vbeta and 13 Jbeta primers, the PCR was carried out. This table comes from immunoSEQ multiplex PCR, and its TCRdb copy is limited to in-frame clones, with some not included. The table shows tens of thousands of clones, with 63% occurring only once. The V gene is TRBV7-9, the J gene TRBJ2-1; 7 nucleotides agree with TRBD2. The sequence came from a woman aged 25 to 39 in good health and CMV-seronegative. Sequenced: PBMCs. This CDR3 is CASAWGGSYNEQFF. CDR3 DNA: TGTGCCAGCGCATGGGGGGGATCCTACAATGAGCAGTTCTTC.